Listed below are T cell receptor beta chains from one sample, sequenced in a study of OX40 agonist ivuxolimab in advanced cancers. Profiling relied on immunoSEQ multiplex PCR, and the TCRdb table lists in-frame clones only, not all of them. The data contain approximately 42,000 clones, approximately 85% of them singletons. This specimen was CD4+ or CD8+ T cells sorted from blood, taken in a trial of the OX40 agonist ivuxolimab. These receptors were obtained from an adult with an advanced solid tumor such as melanoma, head and neck, liver or kidney cancer. Both conserved end residues are part of each CDR3. The D gene is left open where the match is weak. Clone size appears in some rows only: once, few, many, or a class for an expanded clone.

CDR3 length: 16
V gene: TRBV27
clone size: few
D gene: .
J gene: TRBJ2-5
CDR3 DNA: TGTGCCAGCAGTTTAAGTAAGGGGTTTTCGCTAGAGACCCAGTACTTC
CDR3 protein: CASSLSKGFSLETQYF

CDR3 length: 14
V gene: TRBV28
clone size: .
D gene: .
J gene: TRBJ2-1
CDR3 DNA: TGTGCCACCAGGTGGGCGGGGCAATACAATGAGCAGTTCTTC
CDR3 protein: CATRWAGQYNEQFF

CDR3 length: 12
V gene: TRBV7-9
clone size: .
D gene: TRBD2
J gene: TRBJ2-1
CDR3 DNA: TGTGCCAGCAACCGGGGGGGTCCCAAGCAGTTCTTC
CDR3 protein: CASNRGGPKQFF

CDR3 length: 15
V gene: TRBV11-2
clone size: .
D gene: .
J gene: TRBJ2-2
CDR3 DNA: TGTGCCAGCAGCCTAAGGACAGTGAACACCGGGGAGCTGTTTTTT
CDR3 protein: CASSLRTVNTGELFF

CDR3 length: 13
V gene: TRBV29-1
clone size: once
D gene: .
J gene: TRBJ1-2
CDR3 DNA: TGCAGCGTTGTGCAGGGAGACTCCTATGGCTACACCTTC
CDR3 protein: CSVVQGDSYGYTF

CDR3 length: 15
V gene: TRBV5-1
clone size: .
D gene: TRBD1
J gene: TRBJ2-5
CDR3 DNA: TGCGCCAGCAGCCTTTGGGACAGGGGATCAGAGACCCAGTACTTC
CDR3 protein: CASSLWDRGSETQYF

CDR3 length: 14
V gene: TRBV7-6
clone size: .
D gene: .
J gene: TRBJ2-7
CDR3 DNA: TGTGCCACCCTTGAGGGCCCAAGCTCCTACGAGCAGTACTTC
CDR3 protein: CATLEGPSSYEQYF

CDR3 length: 14
V gene: TRBV7-9
clone size: .
D gene: .
J gene: TRBJ1-4
CDR3 DNA: TGTGCCAGCAGCGCCGAGGGGACCCCTCGAAAACTGTTTTTT
CDR3 protein: CASSAEGTPRKLFF

CDR3 length: 12
V gene: TRBV28
clone size: .
D gene: TRBD1
J gene: TRBJ2-3
CDR3 DNA: TGTGCCGGGGGACAGCACACAGATACGCAGTATTTT
CDR3 protein: CAGGQHTDTQYF

CDR3 length: 14
V gene: TRBV11-2
clone size: once
D gene: TRBD1
J gene: TRBJ1-1
CDR3 DNA: TGTGCCAGCAGCTTAGAACAGGGGCCCACTGAAGCTTTCTTT
CDR3 protein: CASSLEQGPTEAFF

CDR3 length: 15
V gene: TRBV5-1
clone size: once
D gene: .
J gene: TRBJ1-2
CDR3 DNA: TGCGCCAGCCCCTCTGGCGCAGGGGCGAACTATGGCTACACCTTC
CDR3 protein: CASPSGAGANYGYTF

CDR3 length: 14
V gene: TRBV5-6
clone size: .
D gene: .
J gene: TRBJ1-1
CDR3 DNA: TGTGCCAGCAGCTTAGAGGTGCAGATGTCTGAAGCTTTCTTT
CDR3 protein: CASSLEVQMSEAFF

CDR3 length: 18
V gene: TRBV7-2
clone size: .
D gene: TRBD1
J gene: TRBJ2-3
CDR3 DNA: TGTGCCAGCAGCTTAGGCTACTTTACAGGGGACCACACAGATACGCAGTATTTT
CDR3 protein: CASSLGYFTGDHTDTQYF

CDR3 length: 15
V gene: TRBV19
clone size: .
D gene: .
J gene: TRBJ2-2
CDR3 DNA: TGTGCCAGTAGTATAAGTTTTACAGGGTCCGGGGAGCTGTTTTTT
CDR3 protein: CASSISFTGSGELFF

CDR3 length: 14
V gene: TRBV18
clone size: .
D gene: TRBD2
J gene: TRBJ2-3
CDR3 DNA: TGTGCCAGCTCACCCGGGGGAGGGGAAGATACGCAGTATTTT
CDR3 protein: CASSPGGGEDTQYF

CDR3 length: 15
V gene: TRBV9
clone size: .
D gene: TRBD2
J gene: TRBJ2-5
CDR3 DNA: TGTGCCAGCAGCGTCGGGACTAGCCGGGGGGAGACCCAGTACTTC
CDR3 protein: CASSVGTSRGETQYF

CDR3 length: 14
V gene: TRBV15
clone size: .
D gene: .
J gene: TRBJ2-5
CDR3 DNA: TGTGCCACCAGCAGAGATCACGGGGAAGAGACCCAGTACTTC
CDR3 protein: CATSRDHGEETQYF

CDR3 length: 11
V gene: TRBV28
clone size: medium-sized
D gene: .
J gene: TRBJ2-1
CDR3 DNA: TGTGCCAGCAGAGGTAACAATGAGCAGTTCTTC
CDR3 protein: CASRGNNEQFF

CDR3 length: 10
V gene: TRBV28
clone size: once
D gene: .
J gene: TRBJ1-2
CDR3 DNA: TGTGCCAGCAGTCTGACATATCCCACCTTC
CDR3 protein: CASSLTYPTF

CDR3 length: 15
V gene: TRBV6-5
clone size: few
D gene: TRBD1
J gene: TRBJ2-3
CDR3 DNA: TGTGCCAGCAGTTACATAGGGGGCCGGACAGATACGCAGTATTTT
CDR3 protein: CASSYIGGRTDTQYF

CDR3 length: 17
V gene: TRBV7-9
clone size: once
D gene: .
J gene: TRBJ1-4
CDR3 DNA: TGTGCCAGCAGCTTTTCGGGTTCCGGGGCAACTAATGAAAAACTGTTTTTT
CDR3 protein: CASSFSGSGATNEKLFF

CDR3 length: 15
V gene: TRBV6-6
clone size: once
D gene: TRBD1
J gene: TRBJ2-1
CDR3 DNA: TGTGCCAGCAGTGGGGACAGGCCGGGAGCCAATGAGCAGTTCTTC
CDR3 protein: CASSGDRPGANEQFF

CDR3 length: 14
V gene: TRBV27
clone size: .
D gene: .
J gene: TRBJ1-4
CDR3 DNA: TGTGCCAGCAGTTTTGGGGGGGCGCGGGAAAAACTGTTTTTT
CDR3 protein: CASSFGGAREKLFF

CDR3 length: 13
V gene: TRBV6-5
clone size: .
D gene: .
J gene: TRBJ1-5
CDR3 DNA: TGTGCCAGCAGGCCTGGGGGTCACCAGCCCCAGCATTTT
CDR3 protein: CASRPGGHQPQHF

CDR3 length: 20
V gene: TRBV10-2
clone size: .
D gene: TRBD1
J gene: TRBJ1-2
CDR3 DNA: TGCGCCAGCAGTGAGTCGGGGTTAGGGATTTCCGGCACAGGGGCTGATGGCTACACCTTC
CDR3 protein: CASSESGLGISGTGADGYTF

CDR3 length: 15
V gene: TRBV7-8
clone size: .
D gene: TRBD1
J gene: TRBJ1-1
CDR3 DNA: TGTGCCAGCAGCCGGGGACAGGGAATCTCCACTGAAGCTTTCTTT
CDR3 protein: CASSRGQGISTEAFF

CDR3 length: 14
V gene: TRBV4-1
clone size: .
D gene: .
J gene: TRBJ2-3
CDR3 DNA: TGCGCCAGCAGCCAAGGGTTCGGTACAGATACGCAGTATTTT
CDR3 protein: CASSQGFGTDTQYF

CDR3 length: 14
V gene: TRBV19
clone size: .
D gene: .
J gene: TRBJ1-5
CDR3 DNA: TGTGCCAGTAGTACACAGGGACGCAATCAGCCCCAGCATTTT
CDR3 protein: CASSTQGRNQPQHF

CDR3 length: 12
V gene: TRBV5-1
clone size: .
D gene: .
J gene: TRBJ1-1
CDR3 DNA: TGCGCCAGCAGCTTAAACTACACTGAAGCTTTCTTT
CDR3 protein: CASSLNYTEAFF

CDR3 length: 13
V gene: TRBV9
clone size: .
D gene: .
J gene: TRBJ2-1
CDR3 DNA: TGTGCCAGCAGCGCGGGAGTTTACAATGAGCAGTTCTTC
CDR3 protein: CASSAGVYNEQFF

CDR3 length: 15
V gene: TRBV7-3
clone size: .
D gene: .
J gene: TRBJ2-5
CDR3 DNA: TGTGCCAGCAGCTACTCGTTAGGGCCCTATGAGACCCAGTACTTC
CDR3 protein: CASSYSLGPYETQYF

CDR3 length: 16
V gene: TRBV7-9
clone size: .
D gene: TRBD2
J gene: TRBJ2-3
CDR3 DNA: TGTGCCAGCGGACTAGCTCCAGGAGTGGCCACAGATACGCAGTATTTT
CDR3 protein: CASGLAPGVATDTQYF

CDR3 length: 15
V gene: TRBV7-8
clone size: once
D gene: TRBD1
J gene: TRBJ1-2
CDR3 DNA: TGTGCCAGCAGCCCCGGGACAGCCGCTAACTATGGCTACACCTTC
CDR3 protein: CASSPGTAANYGYTF

CDR3 length: 16
V gene: TRBV7-9
clone size: .
D gene: .
J gene: TRBJ1-2
CDR3 DNA: TGTGCCAGCAGCTCCCCGGGATCGACGGTGTTGGATGGCTACACCTTC
CDR3 protein: CASSSPGSTVLDGYTF

CDR3 length: 16
V gene: TRBV9
clone size: .
D gene: .
J gene: TRBJ2-3
CDR3 DNA: TGTGCCAGCAGCGTAGCGAGAACGGGGGGCACAGATACGCAGTATTTT
CDR3 protein: CASSVARTGGTDTQYF